One sample yielded the 25 T cell receptor beta chains listed below, sequenced in a study of control samples from healthy donors and cancer patients. Produced via immunoSEQ multiplex PCR; TCRdb's table is partial and in-frame only. The data hold around 130,000 clones, with 70% to 90% observed a single time. Sequencing was carried out using blood. The origin of the receptors is a man aged 45-65 years in good health.

This clone has a handful of counts. The chain links TRBV14 to TRBJ2-5; no reliable D call. V lost 1 base and J lost 1, with 7 bases in between. CDR1 and CDR2 from the germline V gene are SGHDN and FVKESK. CDR3 length: 14 residues. This chain's CDR3 is CASSQGDSQETQYF. CDR3 bases: TGTGCCAGCAGCCAAGGCGATAGCCAAGAGACCCAGTACTTC.

V usage is TRBV7-8 and J usage is TRBJ1-3; the match to TRBD1 covers 7 bases. The germline V gene has CDR1 SGHVS and CDR2 FQNEAQ. The trim removed 1 base at V and 0 bases at J, leaving 6 bases unmatched. This CDR3 has 17 amino acids. In DNA form, the CDR3 reads TGTGCCAGCAGCTTAGGACGGACAGGTCTCTCTGGAAACACCATATATTTT. This translates into CASSLGRTGLSGNTIYF. Filled out from reference TRBV7-8 and TRBJ1-3, the complete variable domain reads GAGVSQSPRYKVAKRGQDVALRCDPISGHVSLFWYQQALGQGPEFLTYFQNEAQLDKSGLPSDRFFAERPEGSVSTLKIQRTQQEDSAVYLCASSLGRTGLSGNTIYFGEGSWLTVV.

J is TRBJ2-3 and V is TRBV5-4; TRBD1 matches 7 bases. Germline V gives CDR1 SGHNT, CDR2 YYREEE (reference sequence). The CDR3 is made up of 15 amino acids. Losses at the gene ends were 4 bases for V and 3 bases for J; bases not matched to a gene: 8. This chain's CDR3 is CASSMTGSKTDTQYF. In DNA form, the CDR3 reads TGTGCCAGCAGCATGACAGGGTCGAAAACAGATACGCAGTATTTT.

The chain combines TRBV27 with TRBJ2-1, with D perhaps TRBD1 (6 bases). In germline, CDR1 is MNHEY, CDR2 SMNVEV (reference sequence). The V end lost 5 bases, the J end lost 10 bases, and 12 bases lay between the germline ends. CDR3 length: 12 residues. CDR3 residues: CASSLTGREQFF. CDR3 in DNA: TGTGCCAGCAGTCTGACAGGCAGGGAGCAGTTCTTC.

The J gene is TRBJ1-1, the V gene TRBV19; D not resolved. This CDR3 is built from 13 residues. Germline lookup yields CDR1 LNHDA and CDR2 SQIVND (reference sequence). The V end lost 3 bases, the J end lost 5 bases, and 10 bases lay between the germline ends. This CDR3 reads CASSITFWTEAFF. In DNA, the CDR3 is TGTGCCAGTAGTATTACCTTCTGGACTGAAGCTTTCTTT.

The gene calls are TRBV15 and TRBJ1-6; no clear D gene. Trimming removed 4 bases at V and 5 bases at J, with 12 bases between. Germline values: CDR1 LNHNV, CDR2 YYDKDF (reference sequence). This CDR3 has 15 amino acids. The CDR3 protein is CATSTSVAHNSPLHF. Here the CDR3 DNA reads TGTGCCACCAGCACCAGCGTGGCCCATAATTCACCCCTCCACTTT.

This clone was seen just once. The gene calls are TRBV11-2 and TRBJ1-1; no clear D. The V gene lost 2 bases and the J gene lost 6 bases, with 16 bases spanning the gap. Germline-derived CDR1 and CDR2 are SGHAT and FQNNGV. The CDR3 extends over 15 amino acids. CDR3 region: CASSLTQGSVSEAFF. The CDR3 DNA sequence: TGTGCCAGCAGCTTAACCCAAGGGTCAGTTTCTGAAGCTTTCTTT.

J is TRBJ2-2 and V is TRBV4-2; 9 bases fit TRBD2. The CDR3 length is 17 residues. The trim removed 0 bases at V and 4 bases at J, leaving 6 bases unmatched. Germline assignment: CDR1 LGHNA and CDR2 YNFKEQ. CDR3 sequence reads: CASSQDSERGVTGELFF. The CDR3, as DNA: TGTGCCAGCAGCCAAGATTCCGAGCGGGGGGTCACCGGGGAGCTGTTTTTT.

This clone was picked up a small number of times. The chain uses TRBV7-9 and TRBJ1-2; possibly TRBD1 for D (5 bases). CDR3 length: 14 amino acids. Germline V gene lookup returns CDR1 SEHNR and CDR2 FQNEAQ (reference sequence). Trimming cost V 4 bases and J 8 bases, with 17 bases left between them. CDR3 region: CASSSPEPRGGYTF. The CDR3 DNA sequence: TGTGCCAGCAGCTCCCCGGAGCCCCGGGGGGGCTACACCTTC.

V is TRBV2 and J is TRBJ2-2; TRBD2 agrees at 7 bases. Trimming cost V 8 bases and J 4 bases; bases outside gene matches: 7. This CDR3 has 14 residues. CDR1 SNHLY and CDR2 FYNNEI come from the germline V gene. The CDR3 region has the DNA TGTGCCAGCTGGGAGGGGAGGATCACCGGGGAGCTGTTTTTT. Translating it yields CASWEGRITGELFF.

This chain connects TRBV28 to TRBJ2-4; TRBD1 might be the D (5 bases). The CDR3 runs to 13 residues. Trimming removed 7 bases from V and 0 bases from J, with 7 bases in between. Looked up from germline, CDR1 is MDHEN and CDR2 is SYDVKM. Here the CDR3 DNA reads TGTGCCAGCACGGACACAGCCAAAAACATTCAGTACTTC. Protein: CASTDTAKNIQYF.

This sequence joins TRBV12-3 or TRBV12-4 and TRBJ1-1, with unresolved D. CDR3 size: 11 residues. V lost 5 bases and J lost 8, with 9 bases in between. CDR3 bases: TGTGCCAGCAGTCTATTACACGAAGCTTTCTTT. Translation gives CASSLLHEAFF.

This chain joins TRBV18 and TRBJ1-1; D gene unclear. Germline assignment: CDR1 KGHSH and CDR2 LQKENI. This CDR3 is 16 amino acids long. V was trimmed by 2 bases and J by 1 base, leaving 14 bases between them. This chain's CDR3 is CASSPRMGRQNTEAFF. The DNA of the CDR3 is TGTGCCAGCTCACCAAGAATGGGCCGCCAGAACACTGAAGCTTTCTTT.

The V and J genes are TRBV5-5 and TRBJ1-4; D unclear. CDR3 length equals 15 residues. V lost 4 bases, J lost 3 bases, and 13 bases lay in between. Germline CDR1 and CDR2: SGHKS and YYEKEE (reference sequence). CDR3 amino acids: CASSGLAGPNEKLFF. The CDR3 DNA is TGTGCCAGCAGCGGTCTCGCAGGACCTAATGAAAAACTGTTTTTT.

The chain has TRBV27 and TRBJ2-1; 9 bases match TRBD1. J lost 15 bases, V lost 1 base, and 10 bases had no gene match. Germline-derived CDR1 and CDR2 are MNHEY and SMNVEV (reference sequence). CDR3 length equals 14 residues. This CDR3 is CASSLFPDRGAMFF. DNA of the CDR3: TGTGCCAGCAGTTTATTCCCCGACAGGGGGGCAATGTTCTTC.

The chain carries TRBV2 and TRBJ2-5; D possibly uses TRBD1 or TRBD2 (5 bases each). CDR1 and CDR2 (germline): SNHLY, FYNNEI. Trimming left V 3 bases short and J 5 bases short, with 13 bases between. CDR3 size: 14 residues. CDR3 amino acids: CASSDGTNRETQYF. The CDR3 bases are TGTGCCAGCAGTGATGGGACCAATCGGGAGACCCAGTACTTC.

This chain uses TRBV9 with TRBJ2-1; 7 bases map to TRBD1. CDR1 SGDLS and CDR2 YYNGEE come from the germline V gene. V lost 4 bases and J lost 7; bases outside the gene matches: 8. This CDR3 spans 14 amino acids. The CDR3 is CASSPDRVKNEQFF. The DNA of the CDR3 is TGTGCCAGCAGCCCAGACAGGGTTAAGAATGAGCAGTTCTTC.

This clone showed up just once. The chain combines TRBV11-3 with TRBJ2-7, with D possibly TRBD1 on 6 matching bases. This CDR3 comprises 14 residues. The germline gives CDR1 SGHNT, CDR2 YENEEA. Trimming removed 1 base at V and 2 bases at J, with 9 bases between. CDR3 loop: CASSLAQGPYEQYF. CDR3 nucleotide sequence: TGTGCCAGCAGCTTAGCACAGGGCCCCTACGAGCAGTACTTC. The full variable domain, completed using reference TRBV11-3 and TRBJ2-7, is EAGVVQSPRYKIIEKKQPVAFWCNPISGHNTLYWYLQNLGQGPELLIRYENEEAVDDSQLPKDRFSAERLKGVDSTLKIQPAELGDSAVYLCASSLAQGPYEQYFGPGTRLTVT.

This sequence joins TRBV5-1 and TRBJ1-2; possible D gene TRBD1, 5 bases. The V end was cut by 0 bases, the J end by 4 bases, with 16 bases between. The CDR3 spans 16 residues. Looked up from germline, CDR1 is SGHRS and CDR2 is YFSETQ. The DNA for the CDR3 is TGCGCCAGCAGCTTGGGCCAGGGTGACCCCTCCTATGGCTACACCTTC. Its translation is CASSLGQGDPSYGYTF.

This clone appeared a few times. The chain employs TRBV19 and TRBJ1-5; D perhaps matches TRBD1 (6 bases). CDR3 length equals 15 residues. V lost 1 base to trimming and J lost 7 bases, with 14 bases between them. Germline CDR1 and CDR2: LNHDA and SQIVND (reference sequence). CDR3 residues: CASSIARGPSQPQHF. For the CDR3, the DNA is TGTGCCAGTAGTATAGCCAGGGGTCCCAGCCAGCCCCAGCATTTT.

V and J are TRBV19 and TRBJ1-1, with 12 nucleotides matching TRBD1. V was clipped by 3 bases and J by 2 bases; unmatched bases: 7. The germline CDR1 and CDR2 sequences are LNHDA and SQIVND (reference sequence). The CDR3 contains 17 residues. CDR3 sequence: CASSIVGTGGRNTEAFF. CDR3 DNA: TGTGCCAGTAGTATTGTCGGGACAGGGGGCCGTAACACTGAAGCTTTCTTT.

V is TRBV7-2 and J is TRBJ1-2; TRBD1 aligns across 8 bases. The germline CDR1 and CDR2 sequences are SGHTA and FQGNSA. The length of the CDR3 is 19 residues. Trimming cost V 5 bases and J 7 bases; bases outside gene matches: 24. CDR3 sequence (DNA): TGTGCCAGCAGCCTCATAACGGCCACCTCAGGGGGCGATACGAGTGGCTACACCTTC. Its protein is CASSLITATSGGDTSGYTF.

V gene TRBV28 combines with J gene TRBJ1-4, with 8 bases identical to TRBD1. The CDR3 has 15 residues. J was trimmed by 3 bases and V by 6 bases; bases with no gene match: 6. Germline-derived CDR1 and CDR2 are MDHEN and SYDVKM. DNA for the CDR3: TGTGCCAGCAGGGGTCAGGGGGCCGCTAATGAAAAACTGTTTTTT. Its protein is CASRGQGAANEKLFF.

This clone has only one observation. The chain joins TRBV10-3 to TRBJ2-5, with a possible D match to TRBD1 (5 bases). The CDR3 is made up of 15 amino acids. CDR1 and CDR2 from the germline V gene are ENHRY and SYGVKD. The ends were cut back, 0 bases at V and 5 bases at J, with 13 bases in the middle. The CDR3 here is CAISESRGGSETQYF. The CDR3 DNA reads as TGTGCCATCAGTGAGTCAAGGGGCGGTTCGGAGACCCAGTACTTC.

The rearrangement joins TRBV11-2 to TRBJ1-2, with D hard to call. With 1 base removed from V and 4 bases from J, the gap between germline ends came to 10 bases. Germline assignment: CDR1 SGHAT and CDR2 FQNNGV. The CDR3 runs to 14 residues. The CDR3 DNA is TGTGCCAGCAGCTTAGTGGGCGGCCTCTATGGCTACACCTTC. It yields the protein CASSLVGGLYGYTF. Full variable domain (missing parts from reference TRBV11-2 and TRBJ1-2): EAGVAQSPRYKIIEKRQSVAFWCNPISGHATLYWYQQILGQGPKLLIQFQNNGVVDDSQLPKDRFSAERLKGVDSTLKIQPAKLEDSAVYLCASSLVGGLYGYTFGSGTRLTVV.